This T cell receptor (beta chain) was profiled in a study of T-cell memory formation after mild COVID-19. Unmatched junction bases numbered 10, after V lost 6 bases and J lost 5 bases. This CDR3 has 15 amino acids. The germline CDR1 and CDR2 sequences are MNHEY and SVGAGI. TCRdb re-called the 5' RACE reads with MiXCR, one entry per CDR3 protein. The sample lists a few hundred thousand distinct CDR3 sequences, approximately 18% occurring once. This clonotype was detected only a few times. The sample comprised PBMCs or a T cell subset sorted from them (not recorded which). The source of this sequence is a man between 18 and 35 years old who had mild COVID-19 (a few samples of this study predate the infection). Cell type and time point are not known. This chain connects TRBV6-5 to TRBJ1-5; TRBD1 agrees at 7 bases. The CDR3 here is CASSRDSVQYQPQHF. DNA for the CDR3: TGTGCCAGCAGCAGGGACAGCGTCCAATATCAGCCCCAGCATTTT.